These 17 T cell receptor beta chains came from one sample sequenced in a study of T-cell memory formation after mild COVID-19. TCRdb fed the 5' RACE reads into MiXCR, producing one record per CDR3 protein. In the table there are some 270,000 distinct CDR3 sequences, 15% of which are singletons. The specimen was PBMCs or a T cell subset sorted from them (not recorded which). Receptors were obtained from an adult woman who had mild COVID-19 (a few samples of this study predate the infection). Cell type and time point are not known.

Details on this clonotype: One end of the junction does not line up with germline, which may come from a read error. V and J are TRBV29-1 and TRBJ2-7, with 11 positions matching TRBD1. The CDR3 runs to 17 residues. From germline, CDR1 is SQVTM and CDR2 ANQGSEA. The CDR3 coding sequence is TGCAGCGTTGGCGGGTTCCGGGACAGGGGGAGTACCTACGAGAAGTACTTC. Translating gives CSVGGFRDRGSTYEKYF.

The chain has TRBV24-1 and TRBJ2-5; tentatively, D is TRBD1 (6 bases). This CDR3 is 16 amino acids long. With 3 bases removed from V and 5 bases from J, the gap between germline ends came to 18 bases. Per the germline V gene, CDR1 is KGHDR and CDR2 is SFDVKD. CDR3 amino acids: CATSDRDKGIFETQYF. The CDR3 DNA is TGTGCCACCAGTGATCGGGACAAGGGCATTTTCGAGACCCAGTACTTC.

The rearrangement joins TRBV7-2 to TRBJ2-2; D is possibly TRBD1 (5 bases). Germline V lookup: CDR1 SGHTA, CDR2 FQGNSA. Trimming stripped 1 base from V and 9 bases from J, with 12 bases between. There are 14 residues in the CDR3. The CDR3 bases are TGTGCCAGCAGCTTAGGGGCAGGGAATCGGGAGCTGTTTTTT. Protein sequence: CASSLGAGNRELFF.

The chain carries TRBV7-9 and TRBJ1-2; D call uncertain. Germline-derived CDR1 and CDR2 are SEHNR and FQNEAQ (reference sequence). This CDR3 has 13 amino acids. Deletions cut 3 bases from V and 6 bases from J, with 11 bases between. Here the CDR3 DNA reads TGTGCCAGCAGCTTGAAAGGGTTGGATGGCTACACCTTC. Its translation: CASSLKGLDGYTF.

A few counts support this clonotype. The rearrangement uses TRBV12-3 or TRBV12-4 and TRBJ2-3, with TRBD2 identical over 7 bases. This CDR3 is 16 amino acids long. The trim removed 5 bases at V and 1 base at J, leaving 9 bases unmatched. As DNA, the CDR3 is TGTGCCAGCAGTGCGGGACTACTGATGGGCACAGATACGCAGTATTTT. Translated: CASSAGLLMGTDTQYF.

This chain connects TRBV5-1 to TRBJ2-7, with a possible D match to TRBD2 (5 bases). V was trimmed by 4 bases and J by 0 bases, leaving 14 bases between them. From germline, CDR1 is SGHRS and CDR2 YFSETQ. This CDR3 is 15 amino acids long. CDR3 protein: CASSQARGSSYEQYF. CDR3 bases: TGCGCCAGCAGCCAAGCTCGGGGTAGCTCCTACGAGCAGTACTTC.

This clonotype was seen more than once but under ten times. V gene TRBV2 combines with J gene TRBJ2-1; 10 positions agree with TRBD2. V lost 6 bases to trimming and J lost 6 bases; unmatched junction nucleotides: 2. This CDR3 is built from 13 residues. The V gene's germline CDR1 is SNHLY and CDR2 FYNNEI. CDR3 amino acids: CASRRTSGNEQFF. The CDR3 DNA sequence: TGTGCCAGCAGACGGACTAGCGGCAATGAGCAGTTCTTC.

This clonotype has a handful of counts. CDR3 DNA sequence: TGTGCCTGGAGTGGGGCCATGGAGACCCAGTACTTC. Translating it yields CAWSGAMETQYF. The rearrangement joins TRBV30 to TRBJ2-5; no clear D gene. CDR3 size: 12 residues. Trimming took 1 base from V and 5 from J, leaving 8 bases between them. Germline V gene sequence: CDR1 GTSNPN, CDR2 SVGIG (reference sequence).

This sequence joins TRBV6-5 and TRBJ1-3; the D is unclear. This CDR3 contains 14 residues. CDR1 is MNHEY and CDR2 is SVGAGI in the germline V gene. Trimming left V 4 bases short and J 4 bases short, with 11 bases between. The CDR3 loop reads CASSLNSGGNTIYF. The DNA of the CDR3 is TGTGCCAGCAGTTTGAATTCGGGGGGAAACACCATATATTTT.

This clonotype has only a few counts. The gene calls are TRBV7-3 and TRBJ2-1, with D perhaps TRBD1 (5 bases). The CDR3 length is 13 residues. The germline V gene encodes CDR1 SGHTA and CDR2 FQGTGA. Trimming took 4 bases from V and 5 from J, leaving 9 bases between them. The CDR3 reads CASSSARDNEQFF. The CDR3, as DNA: TGTGCCAGCAGCTCCGCCAGGGACAATGAGCAGTTCTTC.

The chain is built from TRBV4-3 and TRBJ2-1, with unresolved D. Germline V CDR1 and CDR2: LGHNA, YSLEER. The CDR3 is 13 amino acids. Deletions cut 0 bases from V and 9 bases from J, with 9 bases between. In DNA form, the CDR3 reads TGCGCCAGCAGCCAAGATAACGCGAGTGAGCAGTTCTTC. Amino acid sequence: CASSQDNASEQFF.

The chain couples TRBV5-4 to TRBJ2-3, with TRBD2 identical over 10 bases. The CDR3 has 17 residues. Germline V gives CDR1 SGHNT, CDR2 YYREEE (reference sequence). Losses at the gene ends were 5 bases for V and 1 base for J; bases not matched to a gene: 10. CDR3 nucleotides: TGTGCCAGCAGTTGGGATCTAGCGGGGGCCCGCACAGATACGCAGTATTTT. Translating it yields CASSWDLAGARTDTQYF.

The rearrangement links TRBV12-3 or TRBV12-4 to TRBJ2-1; D tentatively fits TRBD1 or TRBD2 (5 bases each). The CDR3 length is 13 residues. V lost 5 bases, J lost 9 bases, and 14 bases lay in between. The CDR3 is CASSLFFGGEQFF. CDR3 DNA sequence: TGTGCCAGCAGTCTATTCTTTGGGGGTGAGCAGTTCTTC.

The CDR3 is CASSPPGENSPLHF. The CDR3, as DNA: TGCGCCAGCAGCCCCCCAGGGGAGAATTCACCCCTCCACTTT. The chain has TRBV4-1 and TRBJ1-6, with D maybe TRBD1 (6 bases). CDR3 length: 14 residues. The germline V and J ends were trimmed by 4 bases and 7 bases, with 11 bases remaining between them. The V gene's germline CDR1 is MGHRA and CDR2 YSYEKL.

This clonotype has more than one count but fewer than ten. V is TRBV5-6 and J is TRBJ1-4; possible D gene TRBD1, 5 bases. CDR1 is SGHDT, CDR2 YYEEEE, per germline. CDR3 length: 14 amino acids. The V and J ends lost 6 bases and 4 bases respectively, with 13 bases between them. CDR3 nucleotide sequence: TGTGCCAGCATCCATAGGGGCTATAATGAAAAACTGTTTTTT. It translates to CASIHRGYNEKLFF.

V usage is TRBV30 and J usage is TRBJ1-2; no clear D gene. V was clipped by 0 bases and J by 4 bases, with 15 bases between them. This CDR3 spans 15 amino acids. Germline V gene lookup returns CDR1 GTSNPN and CDR2 SVGIG (reference sequence). CDR3 residues: CAWSVTDGGLYGYTF. The CDR3 coding sequence is TGTGCCTGGAGTGTCACGGACGGCGGGCTCTATGGCTACACCTTC. The variable domain in full, with the rest retrieved from reference TRBV30 and TRBJ1-2, is SQTIHQWPATLVQPVGSPLSLECTVEGTSNPNLYWYRQAAGRGLQLLFYSVGIGQISSEVPQNLSASRPQDRQFILSSKKLLLSDSGFYLCAWSVTDGGLYGYTFGSGTRLTVV.

This clonotype was counted between two and nine times. The V gene is TRBV5-5, the J gene TRBJ2-7; D remains ambiguous. Trimming removed 0 bases at V and 6 bases at J, with 10 bases between. This CDR3 contains 13 residues. Germline loops: CDR1 SGHKS, CDR2 YYEKEE (reference sequence). In DNA form, the CDR3 reads TGTGCCAGCAGCTTGGTAACTATCGGCGAGCAGTACTTC. Encoded protein: CASSLVTIGEQYF.